Shown below are 5 T cell receptor beta chains from a single sample sequenced in a study of preoperative IRX-2 immunotherapy in early breast cancer. Treatment given: preoperative locoregional IRX-2 cytokine immunotherapy. TCRdb's table, derived via immunoSEQ multiplex PCR, lists solely in-frame clones and lacks some. Of about 98,000 clones in the sample, 86% are singletons; the top ten hold about 1.9%. The sample consisted of tumor tissue, taken after IRX-2 immunotherapy. All receptors derive from a human donor with breast cancer.

The chain uses TRBV29-1 and TRBJ1-3; D not resolved. With 3 bases removed from V and 0 bases from J, the gap between germline ends came to 3 bases. This CDR3 has 12 amino acids. The germline CDR1 and CDR2 sequences are SQVTM and ANQGSEA. CDR3 coding DNA: TGCAGCGTTGACGACTCTGGAAACACCATATATTTT. Translated, it gives CSVDDSGNTIYF.

The chain has TRBV10-2 and TRBJ2-5; 9 bases are shared with TRBD1. The V gene end was trimmed by 6 bases and the J gene end by 0 bases; junction bases not matched to a gene: 5. Germline-derived CDR1 and CDR2 are WSHSY and SAAADI. The CDR3 has 15 residues. This CDR3 is CASRVRDRDQETQYF. The CDR3 nucleotides read TGCGCCAGCAGGGTTCGGGACAGGGACCAAGAGACCCAGTACTTC.

The rearrangement joins TRBV6-8 to TRBJ1-2; TRBD1 matches 10 bases. The V gene's germline CDR1 is MNHGY and CDR2 SAAAGT. The V gene end was trimmed by 10 bases and the J gene end by 7 bases; junction bases not matched to a gene: 21. The CDR3 runs 17 residues. CDR3 sequence (DNA): TGTGCCATCAGGGTACTCCCGGGACAGGGGAAGGAAAGTGGCTACACCTTC. This sequence encodes CAIRVLPGQGKESGYTF.

The V call is TRBV16, the J call TRBJ2-7; weak D call: TRBD1 (5 bases). The CDR3 extends over 14 amino acids. CDR1 is KGHSY and CDR2 is FQNENV in the germline V gene. The V and J ends lost 3 bases and 2 bases respectively, with 11 bases between them. The CDR3, as DNA: TGTGCCAGCAGCCATTCAGTGACAGCCTACGAGCAGTACTTC. Its protein product is CASSHSVTAYEQYF.

J is TRBJ1-2 and V is TRBV25-1; the match to TRBD1 covers 8 bases. Germline lookup yields CDR1 MGHDK and CDR2 SYGVNS. This CDR3 region has 13 residues. V gave up 2 bases and J gave up 9 bases; unmatched junction bases: 5. CDR3 nucleotides: TGTGCCAGCAGTGAACAGGGGGCTATGAGCTACACCTTC. Translated, it gives CASSEQGAMSYTF.